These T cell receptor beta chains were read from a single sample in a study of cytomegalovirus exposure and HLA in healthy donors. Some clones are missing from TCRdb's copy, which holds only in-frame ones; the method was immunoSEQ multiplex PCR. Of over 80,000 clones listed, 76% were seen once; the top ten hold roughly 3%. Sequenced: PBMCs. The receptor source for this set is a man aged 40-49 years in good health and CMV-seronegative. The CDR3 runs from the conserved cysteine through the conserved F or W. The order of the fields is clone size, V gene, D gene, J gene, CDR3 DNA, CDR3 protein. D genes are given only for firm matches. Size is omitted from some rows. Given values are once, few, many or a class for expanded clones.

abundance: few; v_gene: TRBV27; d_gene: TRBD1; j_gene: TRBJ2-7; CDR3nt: TGTGCCAGCAAACAGGGGCCGGAGCAGTACTTC; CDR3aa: CASKQGPEQYF
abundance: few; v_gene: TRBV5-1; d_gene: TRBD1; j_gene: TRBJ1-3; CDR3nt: TGCGCCAGCAGCGGGGGACAGGGGGCATACACCATATATTTT; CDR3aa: CASSGGQGAYTIYF
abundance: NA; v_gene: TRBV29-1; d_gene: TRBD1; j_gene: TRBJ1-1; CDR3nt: TGCAGCGGGGGGACAGGGAGGAACACTGAAGCTTTCTTT; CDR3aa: CSGGTGRNTEAFF
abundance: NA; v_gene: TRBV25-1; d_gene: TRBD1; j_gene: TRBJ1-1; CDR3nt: TGTGCCAGCAGTGCCCGGGACAGGCTGAACACTGAAGCTTTCTTT; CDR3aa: CASSARDRLNTEAFF
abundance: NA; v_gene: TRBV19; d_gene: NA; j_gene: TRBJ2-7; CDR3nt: TGTGCCAGTAGTCTCCTCCCAGATTACGAGCAGTACTTC; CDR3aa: CASSLLPDYEQYF
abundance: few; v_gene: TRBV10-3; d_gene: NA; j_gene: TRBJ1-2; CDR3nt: TGTGCCATCAGTGATAAGGAGAGCTATGGCTACACCTTC; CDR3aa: CAISDKESYGYTF
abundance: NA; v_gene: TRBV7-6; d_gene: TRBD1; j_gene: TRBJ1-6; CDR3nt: TGTGCCAGCAGCTTCCTGCAGGGGGTCGGTTCTAATTCACCCCTCCACTTT; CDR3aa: CASSFLQGVGSNSPLHF
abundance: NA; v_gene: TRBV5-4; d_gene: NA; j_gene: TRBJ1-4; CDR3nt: TGTGCCAGCAGTGGTGATCGGGGGGCTAATGAAAAACTGTTTTTT; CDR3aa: CASSGDRGANEKLFF
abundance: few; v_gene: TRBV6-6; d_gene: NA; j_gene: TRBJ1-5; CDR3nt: TGTGCCAGCATAGGATCGGGGATTAGCAATCAGCCCCAGCATTTT; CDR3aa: CASIGSGISNQPQHF
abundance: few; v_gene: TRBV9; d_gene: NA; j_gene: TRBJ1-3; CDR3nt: TGTGCCAGCAGCGTAGCGCAGGGGTCAGGAAACACCATATATTTT; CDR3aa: CASSVAQGSGNTIYF
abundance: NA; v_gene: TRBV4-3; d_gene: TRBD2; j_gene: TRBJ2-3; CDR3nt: TGCGCCAGCAGCCAAGAAAGGCGGGGGGCCTTGGATACGCAGTATTTT; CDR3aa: CASSQERRGALDTQYF
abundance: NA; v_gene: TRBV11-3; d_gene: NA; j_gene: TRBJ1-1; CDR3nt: TGTGCCAGCAGCTTCGGGGTAAGCGCTGAAGCTTTCTTT; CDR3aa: CASSFGVSAEAFF
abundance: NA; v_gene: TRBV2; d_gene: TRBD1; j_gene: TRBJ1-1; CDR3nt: TGTGCCAGCAGGGAACAGGGGTTGAACACTGAAGCTTTCTTT; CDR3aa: CASREQGLNTEAFF
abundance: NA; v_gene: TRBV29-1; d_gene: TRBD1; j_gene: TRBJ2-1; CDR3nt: TGCAGCGTCCCGAGGCCGGGACAGGGTGATCACAATGAGCAGTTCTTC; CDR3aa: CSVPRPGQGDHNEQFF
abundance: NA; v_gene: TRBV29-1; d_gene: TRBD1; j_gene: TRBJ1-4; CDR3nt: TGCAGCGCCGGAACAGGGGGCGAGCTGTTTTTT; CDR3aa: CSAGTGGELFF
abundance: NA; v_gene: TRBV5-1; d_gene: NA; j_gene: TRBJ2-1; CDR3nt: TGCGCCAGCAGCTTGACTCCGGGGGGCGGGAGTGAGCAGTTCTTC; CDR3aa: CASSLTPGGGSEQFF
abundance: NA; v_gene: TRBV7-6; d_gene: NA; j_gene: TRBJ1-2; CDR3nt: TGTGCCAGCAGCTTAGAAGGACTCGGCTTGGCTGGCTACACCTTC; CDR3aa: CASSLEGLGLAGYTF
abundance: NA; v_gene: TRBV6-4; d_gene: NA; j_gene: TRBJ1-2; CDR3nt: TGTGCCAGCAGCCACACTTTGTTTGCGGACTACACCTTC; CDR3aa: CASSHTLFADYTF
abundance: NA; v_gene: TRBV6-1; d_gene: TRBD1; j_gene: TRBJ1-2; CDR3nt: TGTGCCAGCAGTGGTCACACAGGGGGTCTCGGCTATGGCTACACCTTC; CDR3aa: CASSGHTGGLGYGYTF
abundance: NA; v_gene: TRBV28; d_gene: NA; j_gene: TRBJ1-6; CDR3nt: TGTGCCAGCAGCGGCCCGGCGGAGGGAAATTCACCCCTCCACTTT; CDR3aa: CASSGPAEGNSPLHF
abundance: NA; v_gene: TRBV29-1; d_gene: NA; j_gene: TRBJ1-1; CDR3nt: TGCAGCGTGAAAGATACAGGGCCCACTGAAGCTTTCTTT; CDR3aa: CSVKDTGPTEAFF
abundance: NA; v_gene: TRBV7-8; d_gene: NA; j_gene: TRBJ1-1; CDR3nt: TGTGCCAGCAGCCCAAACGCACGGGGGGGAAAGAACACTGAAGCTTTCTTT; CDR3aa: CASSPNARGGKNTEAFF
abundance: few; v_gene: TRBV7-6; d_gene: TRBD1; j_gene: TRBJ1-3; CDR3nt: TGTGCCAGCAGCTTCCCGGGACAGAGCTCTGGAAACACCATATATTTT; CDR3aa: CASSFPGQSSGNTIYF
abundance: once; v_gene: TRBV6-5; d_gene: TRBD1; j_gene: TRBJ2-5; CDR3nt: TGTGCCAGCAGCGGTGACAGGGGGCGCTTTGAGACCCAGTACTTC; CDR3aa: CASSGDRGRFETQYF
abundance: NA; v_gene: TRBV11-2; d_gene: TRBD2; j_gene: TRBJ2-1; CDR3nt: TGTGCCAGCAGCCACCCAACTAGCGGGGGGGCCGACTACAATGAGCAGTTCTTC; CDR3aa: CASSHPTSGGADYNEQFF
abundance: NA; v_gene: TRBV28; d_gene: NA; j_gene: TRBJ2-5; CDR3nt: TGTGCCAGCACCGTGGCCGGGGAGACCCAGTACTTC; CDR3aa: CASTVAGETQYF
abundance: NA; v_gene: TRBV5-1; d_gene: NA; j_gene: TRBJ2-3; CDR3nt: TGCGCCAGCAGCTTGGGTCCGGGGGGCACAGATACGCAGTATTTT; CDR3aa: CASSLGPGGTDTQYF
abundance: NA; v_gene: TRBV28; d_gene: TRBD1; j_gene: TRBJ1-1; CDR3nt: TGTGCCATCCAGGGGGCCATGAACACTGAAGCTTTCTTT; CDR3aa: CAIQGAMNTEAFF
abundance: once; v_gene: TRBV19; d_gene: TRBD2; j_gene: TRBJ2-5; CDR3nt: TGTGCCAGTAGTCCTACTCCGACTAGCGGGCTGGGAGAGACCCAGTACTTC; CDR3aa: CASSPTPTSGLGETQYF
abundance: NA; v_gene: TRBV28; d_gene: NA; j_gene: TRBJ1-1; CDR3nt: TGTGCCAGCATTGGACAGAGGAACACTGAAGCTTTCTTT; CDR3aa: CASIGQRNTEAFF
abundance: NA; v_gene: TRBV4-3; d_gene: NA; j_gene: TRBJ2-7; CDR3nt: TGCGCCAGCAGCCGAGACAGTACCCGTTCCTACGAGCAGTACTTC; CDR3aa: CASSRDSTRSYEQYF
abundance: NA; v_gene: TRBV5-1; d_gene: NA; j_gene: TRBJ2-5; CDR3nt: TGCGCCAGCAGCTTGGCCGGGCGGGACCAAGAGACCCAGTACTTC; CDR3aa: CASSLAGRDQETQYF
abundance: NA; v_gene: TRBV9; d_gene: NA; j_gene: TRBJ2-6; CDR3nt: TGTGCCAGCAGCGTAGAGAGCTCTGGGGCCAACGTCCTGACTTTC; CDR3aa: CASSVESSGANVLTF
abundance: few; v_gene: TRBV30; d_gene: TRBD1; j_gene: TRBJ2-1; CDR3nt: TGTGCCTGGGCCGCCGGGACAGGGGCCTATGAGCAGTTCTTC; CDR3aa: CAWAAGTGAYEQFF
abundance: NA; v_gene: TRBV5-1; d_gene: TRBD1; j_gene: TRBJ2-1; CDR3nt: TGCGCCAGCAGCTTGTACGGCGGGTCCCAGGGGGCGAATGAGCAGTTCTTC; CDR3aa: CASSLYGGSQGANEQFF